These 14 T cell receptor beta chains came from one sample sequenced in a study of blood T cell repertoires in COVID-19 (dated by TCRdb to about 2020). The method behind the library was the immunoSEQ multiplex PCR assay. TCRdb's version of the immuneACCESS table is confined to in-frame rearrangements and falls short of the full clone set. An unresolved V gene accounts for under half of the shortfall where checked; the remainder is of unknown origin. Within this sample are over 250,000 clones, with roughly 90% of them counted one time only. The ten largest clones take up about 12% of the sample. Sample: peripheral blood. These receptors were taken from a woman aged 60-70 years with acute or convalescent COVID-19.

The chain combines TRBV18 with TRBJ2-7; TRBD1 agrees at 8 bases. Losses at the gene ends were 2 bases for V and 6 bases for J; bases not matched to a gene: 9. Germline CDR1 KGHSH, CDR2 LQKENI. The CDR3 contains 15 residues. The CDR3 nucleotides read TGTGCCAGCTCACCAGGACAGGGTCGATCAGGCGAGCAGTACTTC. Translating it yields CASSPGQGRSGEQYF.

The chain uses TRBV28 and TRBJ2-7, with 9 bases matching TRBD1. After removal of 7 bases from V and 5 bases from J, the junction contained 9 bases not matched to a gene. This CDR3 contains 14 residues. CDR1 is MDHEN and CDR2 is SYDVKM in the germline V gene. For the CDR3, the DNA is TGTGCCAGCAATTCTCCGGGACAGGGAAACGAGCAGTACTTC. Encoded protein: CASNSPGQGNEQYF.

This chain joins TRBV6-5 and TRBJ1-1; 7 positions agree with TRBD1. Germline loops: CDR1 MNHEY, CDR2 SVGAGI. This CDR3 is built from 11 residues. Trimming took 7 bases from V and 4 from J; bases not matched to a gene: 0. CDR3 in DNA: TGTGCCAGCACAGGGGGCACTGAAGCTTTCTTT. Protein product: CASTGGTEAFF.

The gene calls are TRBV2 and TRBJ1-4, with D tentatively TRBD1 (6 bases). Germline-derived CDR1 and CDR2 are SNHLY and FYNNEI. The CDR3 spans 18 residues. The V gene lost 6 bases and the J gene lost 0 bases, with 20 bases spanning the gap. The CDR3 spells CASSDNPGQTATNEKLFF. DNA for the CDR3: TGTGCCAGCAGCGACAACCCCGGACAGACTGCAACTAATGAAAAACTGTTTTTT. The complete variable domain, with remaining parts taken from reference TRBV2 and TRBJ1-4, reads EPEVTQTPSHQVTQMGQEVILRCVPISNHLYFYWYRQILGQKVEFLVSFYNNEISEKSEIFDDQFSVERPDGSNFTLKIRSTKLEDSAMYFCASSDNPGQTATNEKLFFGSGTQLSVL.

The rearrangement uses TRBV24-1 and TRBJ1-5; 9 nucleotides align to TRBD1. CDR1 is KGHDR and CDR2 is SFDVKD in the germline V gene. V lost 7 bases, J lost 2 bases, and 5 bases stayed unmatched. The CDR3 consists of 15 residues. Here the CDR3 reads CATSPGQGGNQPQHF. In nucleotides, the CDR3 is TGTGCCACCAGCCCGGGACAGGGAGGCAATCAGCCCCAGCATTTT.

This clone was seen only once. Other DNA sequences from this sample encode an identical CDR3 as well. V usage is TRBV24-1 and J usage is TRBJ1-2; unclear D gene. Germline loops: CDR1 KGHDR, CDR2 SFDVKD. The V end was cut by 4 bases, the J end by 2 bases, with 7 bases between. This CDR3 spans 13 amino acids. The CDR3 nucleotides are TGTGCCACCAGTGAGGGAGGGAACTATGGCTACACCTTC. This encodes CATSEGGNYGYTF.

V and J are TRBV19 and TRBJ1-2; D not certain. This CDR3 comprises 13 residues. The germline V and J ends were trimmed by 6 bases and 3 bases, with 11 bases remaining between them. Germline assignment: CDR1 LNHDA and CDR2 SQIVND (reference sequence). This CDR3 reads CASRLGGDYGYTF. CDR3 sequence (DNA): TGTGCCAGTAGGTTAGGTGGAGACTATGGCTACACCTTC.

The chain recombines TRBV5-6 with TRBJ2-5; D gene ambiguous. Trimming stripped 3 bases from V and 1 base from J, with 7 bases between. CDR3 length: 13 residues. Germline CDR1 SGHDT, CDR2 YYEEEE. As DNA, the CDR3 is TGTGCCAGCAGCTCCACAGTCCAAGAGACCCAGTACTTC. It specifies CASSSTVQETQYF.

The chain combines TRBV5-1 with TRBJ2-3; TRBD2 might be the D (6 bases). CDR3 length: 14 residues. V gave up 0 bases and J gave up 8 bases, with 13 bases separating them. In germline, CDR1 is SGHRS, CDR2 YFSETQ. CDR3 region: CASSLGGGLGTQYF. The CDR3 DNA follows: TGCGCCAGCAGCTTGGGAGGAGGGCTGGGTACGCAGTATTTT.

This rearrangement joins TRBV21-1 to TRBJ1-5; no check of the table's D call, TRBD1, against the DNA was made. TRBV21-1 is a known pseudogene. The CDR3 consists of 15 residues. The CDR3: CASRFNGPGFQPQHF. The CDR3 DNA sequence: TGTGCCAGCAGATTTAACGGACCAGGGTTTCAGCCCCAGCATTTT.

Only one count was recorded for this clone. CDR3 coding DNA: TGTGCCAGCACTGAGACCTACAATGAGCAGTTCTTC. It is translated as CASTETYNEQFF. The chain combines TRBV28 with TRBJ2-1, with unresolved D. The V gene's germline CDR1 is MDHEN and CDR2 SYDVKM. The CDR3 loop spans 12 amino acids. Trimming took off 7 bases at V and 2 bases at J, with 6 bases between the two ends.

V usage is TRBV6-6 and J usage is TRBJ1-6; D unresolved. The CDR3 totals 16 residues. Per germline, CDR1 MNHNY and CDR2 SVGAGI (reference sequence). Between the trimmed V and J ends, which lost 2 bases and 5 bases, there was a span of 13 bases. As DNA, the CDR3 is TGTGCCAGCAGTTACCCCCCGGCCGGAGATAATTCACCCCTCCACTTT. Protein: CASSYPPAGDNSPLHF.

This clone showed up many times. The CDR3 bases are TGTGCCAGTAGTCCCCAGACACCAAAAGAGACCCAGTACTTC. Its protein is CASSPQTPKETQYF. J is TRBJ2-5 and V is TRBV19; D gene ambiguous. Between the trimmed V and J ends, which lost 5 bases and 3 bases, there was a span of 13 bases. The CDR3 extends over 14 amino acids. Germline CDR1 is LNHDA and CDR2 is SQIVND (reference sequence).

V usage is TRBV12-5 and J usage is TRBJ1-2; weak D call: TRBD1 (6 bases). Trimming shortened V by 0 bases and J by 0 bases, and 11 bases separated the two germline ends. There are 16 residues in the CDR3. CDR1 and CDR2 from the germline V gene are LGHNT and FRNRAP. The CDR3 sequence is CASGLVQGNSNYGYTF. CDR3 in DNA: TGTGCTAGTGGTTTGGTACAGGGAAATTCTAACTATGGCTACACCTTC.